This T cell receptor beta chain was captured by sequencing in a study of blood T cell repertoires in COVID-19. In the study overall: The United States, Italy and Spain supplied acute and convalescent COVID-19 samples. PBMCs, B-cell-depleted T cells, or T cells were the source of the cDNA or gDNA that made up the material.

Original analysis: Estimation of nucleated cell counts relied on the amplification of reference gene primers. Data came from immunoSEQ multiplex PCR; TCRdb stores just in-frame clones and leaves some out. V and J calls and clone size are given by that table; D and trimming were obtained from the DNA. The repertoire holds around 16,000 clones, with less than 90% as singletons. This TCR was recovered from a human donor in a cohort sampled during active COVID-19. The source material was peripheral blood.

Here the CDR3 DNA reads TGTGCCAGCAGTAAGCGGGGAGCTGGGGCCAACGTCCTGACTTTC. Translation: CASSKRGAGANVLTF. V is TRBV2 and J is TRBJ2-6; TRBD2 matches at 7 bases. Germline lookup yields CDR1 SNHLY and CDR2 FYNNEI. The CDR3 extends over 15 amino acids. V was pared by 5 bases and J by 2 bases, with 3 bases of the junction left unmatched.